This TCR beta chain came from a study of cytomegalovirus exposure and HLA in healthy donors (dated by TCRdb to the late 2010s). Regarding the research as a whole: An earlier analysis of approximately 600 of the donors reported 250 to 300 Gb of sequence data and 120 million or so unique TCR beta sequences from 150 million to 200 million T cells. An early release covering more than 500 HLA-typed donors comprised 300 to 350 gigabases of sequencing data and 85 million to 100 million unique TCR sequences. Among the roughly 400 genotyped donors, around 81% belonged to the genetic ancestry cluster associated with self-reported Caucasian donors. The study was designed to test whether signatures of past pathogen exposure could be identified by cataloging public T cell receptors. The T cell repertoires of under 750 subjects were profiled by immunosequencing and related to cytomegalovirus serostatus. Along with the approximately 600-subject first cohort, a separate validation cohort of approximately 110 different subjects was used. The study combined high-throughput TCR immunosequencing, statistical association of individual TCRs with disease status, and machine learning to predict cytomegalovirus infection status. A later analysis re-examined previously published TCR beta repertoires from 600 to 700 donors and added high-resolution HLA genotyping to investigate patterns of TCR occurrence. Rather than using new phenotypic data, the later analysis identified candidate immune exposures from TCR beta sequences and from how often those sequences occurred across donors. An earlier analysis of fewer than 700 of the donors applied high-throughput TCR beta sequencing to assess whether each TCR beta V gene segment acted as functional or pseudogenic. Donor age, sex, ethnicity and CMV serostatus were compiled alongside the repertoire data. In a later genetic analysis, genome-wide SNP genotypes for about 55% of the roughly 670 donors were used, and that subset was treated as a discovery cohort. All discovery cohort repertoires had been generated using a single sequencing platform. Both class I and class II loci were covered by HLA typing, at four-digit resolution. Typing coverage differed by locus: A, B, C, DRB1 and DQB1 were typed in roughly 620-630 donors, DQA1 in 500 to 550, DPA1 in 600 to 610, and DPB1 in 472. Four or five DR-DQ haplotypes were handled as single units for association and clustering, since linkage in the cohort was strong. On average, 235,054 unique TCR beta nucleotide sequences were sequenced per donor among 398 genotyped donors of the cohort, with 15% to 20% of those sequences being non-productive.

Paper-wide results and their limitations: The sequencing pipeline was judged likely to have produced a cluster of highly shared sequence variants as a technical artifact. While some public TCRs were present in many individuals, most TCR sequences turned up only very rarely across donors. An association between a missense DCLRE1C variant and V-gene and J-gene trimming of TCR beta chains was found in a later genetic analysis and replicated in an independent cohort. Because some donors lacked HLA typing at each locus, the association tests relied only on the typed subset. In a later analysis, HLA-associated TCR beta chains were found to be more clonally expanded and to have lower generation probabilities than equally common non-associated chains. According to a later analysis, most CMV-associated TCR beta chains appeared to be HLA-restricted, and the HLA associations seemed to be driven largely by CMV exposure. A later analysis associated approximately 17,000 TCR beta sequences with specific HLA alleles at a false discovery rate of 0.05. A further reported finding was that TCR beta sequences accurately predicted the HLA-A and HLA-B alleles for most subjects in the first cohort. In this cohort, only TCR beta chains were sequenced, and detectable features were limited by the absence of alpha or paired-chain data. Because counts were too low, seventeen rarely observed V segments, including chromosome 9 orphons, were left out of the earlier analysis of over 550 of the donors. In a later analysis, TCR association rates were found to vary across HLA loci, with the most associated TCRs seen for DRB1 alleles and the fewest for HLA-C alleles. An earlier analysis of several hundred of the donors showed that most TCR beta V segments appeared in productive rearrangements either about 87% or about 30% of the time, which broadly matched IMGT annotations. Presence/absence analyses assumed roughly uniform sequencing depth across donors, an assumption that may not hold. The classifier was reported to diagnose cytomegalovirus status with high specificity and sensitivity in both the original and validation cohorts. When HLA alleles, especially DR and DQ, strongly co-occurred, attributing TCR associations to individual alleles was difficult. The authors suggested that the approach could potentially be extended to other disease states and immunological phenotypes. In the study, approximately 150 TCR beta chains were listed as associated with cytomegalovirus. A later analysis reported that several top co-occurrence clusters appeared linked to parvovirus B19, influenza, CMV and Epstein-Barr virus. The only immune exposure information available for the cohort was CMV serostatus. In vitro tests confirmed that three of the cytomegalovirus-associated TCR beta chains recognize cytomegalovirus antigens. According to a later genetic analysis, donors in an Asian-associated ancestry cluster had fewer N-insertions in productive TCRs than the approximately 650-donor mean. Linkage disequilibrium might explain the correlated functional status among segregating V segments, but an unknown experimental factor could not be ruled out. Some IMGT-functional V segments, including TRBV6-2 and TRBV6-3, could not be distinguished by the 87-base-pair reads and were therefore excluded.

The cohort consisted of 600 to 750 healthy bone marrow donors. At the time of sampling, all cohort members were nominally healthy, though unrecorded immune exposures were likely present. The donor was CMV seronegative and belonged to the group of 352 seronegative cohort members. Every donor gave a peripheral blood sample, and the peripheral blood mononuclear cells from that sample were used for TCR beta sequencing. Genomic DNA extraction from the blood cell samples was performed with the Qiagen DNeasy Blood Extraction Kit. On this clone itself: This receptor's antigen is unknown. There are no base qualities to consult, and no much larger clone falls within one base.

The germline ends are 12 bases apart after V is trimmed by 4 bases and J by 0 bases. The CDR3 starts with the cysteine, ends with the phenylalanine, and has 15 residues. Only the CDR3 DNA stays, 45 bases, in frame from base 1. Per the germline V gene, SGHRS is the CDR1 and YFSETQ is the CDR2. The protocol used for the library was the immunoSEQ multiplex PCR assay. A mixture of 60 forward primers for TCR Vbeta segments and 13 reverse primers for TCR Jbeta segments was used in the multiplex PCR. Amplification of the CDR3 region of rearranged TCR beta genes was performed with a multiplex PCR assay on genomic DNA. On the Illumina HiSeq System, the amplified TCR beta libraries were sequenced as 87-base-pair reads. Processing in the source paper ran as follows. In a later analysis, 70 million to 95 million unique TCR beta chains were counted across the 666 repertoires, and roughly 11 million of these chains were shared by at least two donors. A nearest-neighbor algorithm error-corrected the raw reads and collapsed the reads into unique sequences, merging closely related sequences to remove PCR and sequencing errors. Alignment of CDR3 sequences to IMGT reference sequences was used to assign V, D and J gene segments. For a sequence to be retained, a match of at least six nucleotides to both a V gene segment and a J gene segment was required. A rearrangement was called productive if the CDR3 had no stop codons and remained in frame with V and J, and every other rearrangement was called non-productive. Following IMGT convention, CDR3 was defined as the stretch from the second conserved V-encoded cysteine to the conserved J-encoded phenylalanine. The earlier analysis of about 560 of the donors excluded any sequence lacking an unambiguous match to a single V gene segment. In an earlier analysis of approximately 590 of the donors, a V segment was called functional when productive rearrangements were above 56.7%, and segregating when the standard deviation between donors exceeded 5%. A statistical classification framework was built to diagnose cytomegalovirus status from the catalog of TCR beta chain sequences. In a later analysis, TCR nucleotide sequences were compared against IMGT/GENE-DB human TR gene sequences so that V and J genes could be assigned. In a later analysis, CDR3 sequences and most-parsimonious VDJ recombination scenarios were assigned using the TCRdist pipeline. In a later analysis, every TCR beta chain was defined by the combination of its CDR3 amino acid sequence and its V-gene family, and reads without a unique V-gene family were dropped. As a way to deal with suspected cross-contamination and a sequencing artifact, a later analysis dropped hundreds of nucleotide sequences that were highly shared and had low generation probability. In a later analysis, a clonal expansion index was calculated for each public chain from normalized within-repertoire ranks of inferred template counts. In a later analysis, generation probabilities were computed with a VDJ recombination model fitted to out-of-frame rearrangements, and the resulting probabilities were checked against IGoR. In a later analysis, hypergeometric tests were used to score TCR-TCR, TCR-HLA and TCR-CMV co-occurrence, with a repertoire-size bias correction applied to TCR pairs. A later analysis estimated false discovery rates by permuting HLA or CMV assignments 20 times. In a later analysis, co-occurring TCRs were grouped with DBSCAN, and TCRdist sequence similarity was added when clustering was performed within HLA-allele-positive subsets. For co-occurrence clustering, repertoires with fewer than 30,000 or more than 120,000 public chains were excluded, along with four or five repertoires with anomalous nucleotide sharing. The table was pulled from immuneACCESS by TCRdb, which kept in-frame rearrangements only. Such tables lose some clones; where checked, under half of the loss comes from unresolved V genes, and the rest has no known cause. V, J and clone size are taken as reported in that table, and D and trimming were inferred from the DNA itself. The sample profile shows about 200,000 clones; 80% to 90% of them were found once. In total, the top ten clones hold around 0.31% of the sample.

The sequenced sample consisted of PBMCs. The V and J genes are TRBV5-1 and TRBJ2-3, and perhaps TRBD1 as D gene, on 6 matching bases. This sequence was found in a woman under 40 in good health and CMV-seronegative. The CDR3 here reads CASSVGQPSTDTQYF. The DNA sequence reads TGCGCCAGCAGCGTCGGACAGCCCAGCACAGATACGCAGTATTTT. Here the CDR3 is joined to the reference TRBV5-1 and TRBJ2-3 genes, and the full variable domain is: KAGVTQTPRYLIKTRGQQVTLSCSPISGHRSVSWYQQTPGQGLQFLFEYFSETQRNKGNFPGRFSGRQFSNSRSEMNVSTLELGDSALYLCASSVGQPSTDTQYFGPGTRLTVL.